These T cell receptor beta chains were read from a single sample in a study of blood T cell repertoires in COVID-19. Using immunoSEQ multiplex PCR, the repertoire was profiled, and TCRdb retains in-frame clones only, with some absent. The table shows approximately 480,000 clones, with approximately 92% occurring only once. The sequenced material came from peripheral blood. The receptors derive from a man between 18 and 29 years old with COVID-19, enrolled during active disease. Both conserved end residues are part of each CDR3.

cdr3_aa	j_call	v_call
CATKASGGHEQYF	TRBJ2-7	TRBV5-1
CASSLPGAGTEAFF	TRBJ1-1	TRBV7-9
CASSLFTASGNEQFF	TRBJ2-1	TRBV7-3
CAIRGGSNQPQHF	TRBJ1-5	TRBV10-3
CASTRQAGTEAFF	TRBJ1-1	TRBV19
CASSGQGDFETQYF	TRBJ2-5	TRBV18
CASSINSQGDSPLHF	TRBJ1-6	TRBV19
CASSLEGYGYTF	TRBJ1-2	TRBV5-1
CASSMWGSNQPQHF	TRBJ1-5	TRBV19
CASSPADIQYF	TRBJ2-4	TRBV6-5
CATRDRKNIQYF	TRBJ2-4	TRBV19
CASSTSSQGEAFF	TRBJ1-1	TRBV9
CASSLVAYF	TRBJ2-3	TRBV5-1
CASSLGPGTYEQYF	TRBJ2-7	TRBV5-6
CSASLGAGNTIYF	TRBJ1-3	TRBV20-1
CASSLGLTDTQYF	TRBJ2-3	TRBV11-3
CASITAGYTDTQYF	TRBJ2-3	TRBV7-9
CASSGLAGETQYF	TRBJ2-5	TRBV10-2
CASTLTTGIYGYTF	TRBJ1-2	TRBV7-9